This TCR beta chain was observed in a study of cytomegalovirus exposure and HLA in healthy donors. Study background: Around 80 million unique TCRs from HLA-typed donors were held in an early data release.

Findings and caveats of the study: In a later analysis, a missense DCLRE1C variant was linked to TCR beta V- and J-gene trimming. Sequencing likely produced, as an artifact, a cluster of highly shared sequence variants. Exclusion as indistinguishable affected some V segments, including TRBV6-2 and TRBV6-3.

Researchers ran the PCR with 60 Vbeta and 13 Jbeta primers. Generated by immunoSEQ multiplex PCR, the TCRdb table keeps only in-frame clones and is missing some. The table includes 110,000 to 150,000 clones, about 80% detected once. This clone turned up a few times. Its matching antigen is unknown. V dropped 6 bases and J dropped 4; count of bases not matched to a gene: 8. In germline, CDR1 is MNHEY, CDR2 SVGAGI. CDR3 length: 14 amino acids. The chain links TRBV6-5 to TRBJ1-1; 7 nucleotides match TRBD1. This clonotype was sampled from a man aged 40-49 years in good health and CMV-seronegative. The material sequenced was PBMCs. CDR3: CASSRNRGSTEAFF. CDR3 nucleotides: TGTGCCAGCAGCCGGAACAGGGGCAGCACTGAAGCTTTCTTT.